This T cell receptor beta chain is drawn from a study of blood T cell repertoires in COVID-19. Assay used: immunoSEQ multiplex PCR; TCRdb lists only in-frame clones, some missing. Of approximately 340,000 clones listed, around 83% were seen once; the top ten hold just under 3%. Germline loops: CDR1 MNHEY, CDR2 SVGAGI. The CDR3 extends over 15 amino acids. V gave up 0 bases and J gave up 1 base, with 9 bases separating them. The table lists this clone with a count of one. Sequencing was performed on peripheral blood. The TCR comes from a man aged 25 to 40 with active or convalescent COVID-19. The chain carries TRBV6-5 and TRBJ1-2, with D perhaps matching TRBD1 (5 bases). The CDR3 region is CASSYSGRGNYGYTF. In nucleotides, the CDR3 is TGTGCCAGCAGTTACTCCGGTAGGGGTAACTATGGCTACACCTTC.